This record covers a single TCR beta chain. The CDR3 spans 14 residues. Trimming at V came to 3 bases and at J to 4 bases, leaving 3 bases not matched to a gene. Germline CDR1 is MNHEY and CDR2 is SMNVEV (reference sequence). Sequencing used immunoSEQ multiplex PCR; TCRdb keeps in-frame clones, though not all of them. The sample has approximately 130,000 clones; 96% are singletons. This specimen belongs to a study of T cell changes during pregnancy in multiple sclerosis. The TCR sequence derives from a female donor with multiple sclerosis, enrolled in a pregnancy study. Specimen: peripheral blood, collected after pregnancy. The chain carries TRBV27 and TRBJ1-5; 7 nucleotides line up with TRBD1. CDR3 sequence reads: CASSLGQQNQPQHF. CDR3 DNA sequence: TGTGCCAGCAGTTTGGGACAGCAGAATCAGCCCCAGCATTTT.